This TCR beta chain came from a study of blood T cell repertoires in COVID-19. Seattle's cohort entered during active infection and was followed longitudinally. CDR1 and CDR2 (germline): SGHDN, FVKESK. The ends were cut back, 1 base at V and 9 bases at J, with 12 bases in the middle. CDR3 length: 13 residues. In the study's own analysis: By means of reference gene primer amplification, nucleated cell counts were estimated. Repertoires were generated with immunoSEQ multiplex PCR, while TCRdb's copy carries only in-frame clones and drops some. V and J calls and clone size are given by that table; D and trimming were obtained from the DNA. The data show some 260,000 clones, with over 75% seen just once and around 9.6% held by the top ten.

V gene TRBV14 combines with J gene TRBJ1-1, with a weak D call TRBD1 (5 bases). This receptor was taken from a woman aged 65 to 85 with COVID-19, enrolled during active disease. The sample was peripheral blood. CDR3 coding DNA: TGTGCCAGCAGCCAAGCGGGGGGAGGGAAAGCTTTCTTT. Translated: CASSQAGGGKAFF.